The 26 T cell receptor beta chains below all came from one sample that was sequenced in a study of a mutant IDH1 vaccine in newly diagnosed glioma (dated by TCRdb to about 2021). Libraries were constructed by the immunoSEQ multiplex PCR assay. In TCRdb, the immuneACCESS table is reduced to in-frame sequences with V and J assigned. These tables do not hold every clone; where another copy was compared, an unresolved V gene accounts for under half, and the others remain unexplained. This sample lists tens of thousands of clones; about three quarters were detected once. The top ten clones comprise roughly an eighth of the sample. Their specific antigens are unknown. In the paper's terms, the time point label means: week 35, safety follow-up. Each vaccine dose, consisting of 300 ug of a 20-mer mutant IDH1 peptide in Montanide, was administered subcutaneously with topical imiquimod. Source: PBMCs, taken from a glioma patient whose treatment included an IDH1 peptide vaccine. The source is a man aged 35 to 55 with glioma.

This clone was observed a handful of times. This rearrangement joins TRBV28 to TRBJ2-1; 7 bases match TRBD2. The CDR3 totals 16 residues. The germline gives CDR1 MDHEN, CDR2 SYDVKM. Trimming at V came to 2 bases and at J to 1 base, leaving 5 bases not matched to a gene. CDR3 nucleotide sequence: TGTGCCAGCAGTTTACGGGGGGTTAGATCCTACAATGAGCAGTTCTTC. It encodes CASSLRGVRSYNEQFF.

Many counts were recorded for this clone. The sample carries other DNA sequences with the same CDR3. The V gene is TRBV7-8, the J gene TRBJ1-4, with D possibly being TRBD1 (6 bases). With 5 bases removed from V and 5 bases from J, the gap between germline ends came to 12 bases. Germline V gene sequence: CDR1 SGHVS, CDR2 FQNEAQ. This CDR3 is built from 14 residues. This chain's CDR3 is CASSRGQGNEKLFF. In nucleotides, the CDR3 is TGTGCCAGCAGCCGAGGGCAGGGGAATGAAAAACTGTTTTTT.

The chain recombines TRBV4-1 with TRBJ2-1; TRBD1 aligns across 11 bases. CDR3 length: 16 residues. CDR1 and CDR2 (germline): MGHRA, YSYEKL. J lost 5 bases, V lost 4 bases, and 7 bases had no gene match. This chain's CDR3 is CASSRPGQGVDNEQFF. Written as DNA, the CDR3 is TGCGCCAGCAGCCGGCCGGGACAGGGGGTTGACAATGAGCAGTTCTTC.

The V call is TRBV15, the J call TRBJ1-1; no definite D call. Germline values: CDR1 LNHNV, CDR2 YYDKDF (reference sequence). The CDR3 length is 13 residues. V gave up 0 bases and J gave up 6 bases, with 8 bases separating them. CDR3 loop: CATSRDPDAEAFF. CDR3 in DNA: TGTGCCACCAGCAGAGATCCGGACGCTGAAGCTTTCTTT. Looking up the rest from reference TRBV15 and TRBJ1-1 gives the full variable domain: DAMVIQNPRYQVTQFGKPVTLSCSQTLNHNVMYWYQQKSSQAPKLLFHYYDKDFNNEADTPDNFQSRRPNTSFCFLDIRSPGLGDTAMYLCATSRDPDAEAFFGQGTRLTVV.

The V gene is TRBV5-1, the J gene TRBJ2-7; 8 bases match TRBD1. CDR3 length: 16 residues. Germline CDR1 is SGHRS and CDR2 is YFSETQ. J gave up 2 bases and V 5 bases, and 12 bases lay outside the gene matches. The CDR3 sequence is CASRLWGGTGPYEQYF. In DNA, the CDR3 is TGCGCCAGCAGGCTTTGGGGTGGGACAGGACCCTACGAGCAGTACTTC.

The sample holds a few counts of this clone. The chain uses TRBV5-4 and TRBJ1-4, with TRBD1 matching over 8 bases. The CDR3 consists of 15 residues. Germline CDR1 reads SGHNT; CDR2 reads YYREEE (reference sequence). V was clipped by 0 bases and J by 9 bases; unmatched bases: 7. The CDR3 reads CASSLGTGNQQKLFF. DNA for the CDR3: TGTGCCAGCAGCTTGGGGACAGGGAATCAGCAAAAACTGTTTTTT.

This clone was seen once. The V gene is TRBV14, the J gene TRBJ1-3; D is ambiguous. CDR3 size: 10 residues. The germline V gene has CDR1 SGHDN and CDR2 FVKESK. Trimming stripped 0 bases from V and 16 bases from J, with 7 bases between. This CDR3 reads CASSQDRLYF. The CDR3, as DNA: TGTGCCAGCAGCCAAGACCGACTTTATTTT.

V gene TRBV5-6 combines with J gene TRBJ1-3; 10 nucleotides agree with TRBD1. This CDR3 has 19 residues. V shed 0 bases and J 3 bases; nucleotides not matched to a gene: 12. Germline V gives CDR1 SGHDT, CDR2 YYEEEE. The CDR3 DNA reads TGTGCCAGCAGCTTGGAAGTTGTTGAGGGACAGGGGAATGGAAACACCATATATTTT. It translates to CASSLEVVEGQGNGNTIYF.

The V and J genes are TRBV6-4 and TRBJ2-3; maybe TRBD1 (5 bases). This CDR3 comprises 16 residues. CDR1 and CDR2 from the germline V gene are MRHNA and SNTAGT. The V end lost 2 bases, the J end lost 1 base, and 13 bases lay between the germline ends. CDR3 sequence (DNA): TGTGCCAGCAGTGACACGCTCATAGGGGGCACAGATACGCAGTATTTT. The encoded protein is CASSDTLIGGTDTQYF.

The chain employs TRBV5-5 and TRBJ2-3, with TRBD2 identical over 8 bases. There are 16 residues in the CDR3. With V trimmed by 4 bases and J by 1 base, 8 bases remained unmatched. The V gene's germline CDR1 is SGHKS and CDR2 YYEKEE (reference sequence). The CDR3: CASSVSGSVGTDTQYF. CDR3 nucleotides: TGTGCCAGCAGCGTGAGCGGGAGTGTCGGCACAGATACGCAGTATTTT.

In its sample, this clone was seen once. The rearrangement joins TRBV7-2 to TRBJ2-7; D possibly corresponds to TRBD2 (6 bases). CDR1 and CDR2 from the germline V gene are SGHTA and FQGNSA. V dropped 1 base and J dropped 5 bases, with 21 bases sitting between them. The length of the CDR3 is 17 residues. The CDR3 DNA reads TGTGCCAGCAGCTTAGTTGGGAGGACCGCCCCGAGGGACGAGCAGTACTTC. This codes for CASSLVGRTAPRDEQYF.

V gene TRBV5-1 combines with J gene TRBJ2-3; 10 bases agree with TRBD2. V was pared by 4 bases and J by 3 bases, with 2 bases of the junction left unmatched. CDR1 SGHRS and CDR2 YFSETQ come from the germline V gene. This CDR3 region has 14 residues. CDR3 region: CASSTTSGTDTQYF. In DNA form, the CDR3 reads TGCGCCAGCAGCACGACTAGCGGGACAGATACGCAGTATTTT.

This chain joins TRBV7-2 and TRBJ1-4, with D tentatively TRBD1 (6 bases). CDR3 length equals 16 residues. The V end was cut by 1 base, the J end by 7 bases, with 16 bases between. The germline V gene encodes CDR1 SGHTA and CDR2 FQGNSA. The CDR3 DNA reads TGTGCCAGCAGCTTAGGGCGGGGGCGCGGTGGTGAAAAACTGTTTTTT. It translates to CASSLGRGRGGEKLFF.

J is TRBJ2-1 and V is TRBV6-1, with no clear D. The germline V gene has CDR1 MNHNS and CDR2 SASEGT. The CDR3 sequence is 14 residues long. Between the trimmed V and J ends, which lost 7 bases and 8 bases, there was a span of 18 bases. The CDR3 coding sequence is TGTGCCAGCAATGCCTGGACGTCTATCTATGAGCAGTTCTTC. Translated, it gives CASNAWTSIYEQFF.

V usage is TRBV7-9 and J usage is TRBJ2-7; D remains unclear. This CDR3 contains 12 residues. CDR1 is SEHNR and CDR2 is FQNEAQ in the germline V gene (reference sequence). Trimming cost V 1 base and J 3 bases, with 4 bases left between them. This chain's CDR3 is CASSLGYYEQYF. For the CDR3, the DNA is TGTGCCAGCAGCTTAGGGTACTACGAGCAGTACTTC.

The chain employs TRBV27 and TRBJ2-7; D not certain. Germline V gene sequence: CDR1 MNHEY, CDR2 SMNVEV (reference sequence). The CDR3 is 16 residues long. The ends were cut back, 5 bases at V and 0 bases at J, with 17 bases in the middle. The CDR3 coding sequence is TGTGCCAGCAGTACCACGAATTTCGGCGACTCCTACGAGCAGTACTTC. Its translation is CASSTTNFGDSYEQYF.

V and J are TRBV21-1 and TRBJ2-2. TRBV21-1 is assigned pseudogene status. This CDR3 has 8 residues. The chain's CDR3 is CASSTLFF. CDR3 in DNA: TGTGCCAGCAGTACGCTGTTTTTT.

The chain employs TRBV7-9 and TRBJ2-7; weak D call: TRBD2 (5 bases). CDR3 size: 14 residues. The germline V gene has CDR1 SEHNR and CDR2 FQNEAQ (reference sequence). V was shortened by 5 bases and J by 7 bases, with 18 bases between the two germline ends. CDR3 loop: CASSVVSPSGEQYF. CDR3 sequence (DNA): TGTGCCAGCAGCGTAGTTAGCCCCTCGGGGGAGCAGTACTTC.

This chain connects TRBV4-3 to TRBJ1-2; TRBD1 might be the D (6 bases). CDR3 length: 17 amino acids. In germline, CDR1 is LGHNA, CDR2 YSLEER. V lost 2 bases and J 1 base, leaving 17 bases between the germline ends. The CDR3 region is CASSQYTGQFVNYGYTF. As DNA, the CDR3 is TGCGCCAGCAGCCAATACACCGGACAGTTCGTTAACTATGGCTACACCTTC.

V is TRBV19 and J is TRBJ1-1; 8 nucleotides line up with TRBD1. Germline CDR1 LNHDA, CDR2 SQIVND (reference sequence). Losses at the gene ends were 7 bases for V and 4 bases for J; bases not matched to a gene: 20. This CDR3 comprises 18 residues. This CDR3 is CASTSFFPTGAIFTEAFF. The CDR3, as DNA: TGTGCCAGTACCTCATTCTTCCCGACAGGGGCGATATTCACTGAAGCTTTCTTT.

The chain recombines TRBV19 with TRBJ2-1; the D gene is possibly TRBD2 (6 bases). The CDR3 is 15 amino acids. Germline CDR1 LNHDA, CDR2 SQIVND (reference sequence). With 3 bases removed from V and 3 bases from J, the gap between germline ends came to 12 bases. CDR3 coding DNA: TGTGCCAGTAGTATTGTCGCCGGGAGCTACAATGAGCAGTTCTTC. It codes for CASSIVAGSYNEQFF.

The rearrangement joins TRBV6-6 to TRBJ2-5; D unclear. With the DNA end fitting TRBJ2-7 better, the J assignment may be wrong. CDR1 and CDR2 (germline): MNHNY, SVGAGI (reference sequence). The CDR3 totals 13 residues. The CDR3 sequence: CASSPLTADEQYF. Here the CDR3 DNA reads TGTGCCAGCAGTCCCCTGACGGCGGACGAGCAGTACTTC.

J is TRBJ1-2 and V is TRBV5-4; D uncertain. This CDR3 spans 15 amino acids. The germline V gene encodes CDR1 SGHNT and CDR2 YYREEE (reference sequence). V lost 4 bases, J lost 1 base, and 14 bases lay in between. The CDR3 reads CASSITGRINYGYTF. The CDR3 bases are TGTGCCAGCAGCATTACCGGGAGAATTAACTATGGCTACACCTTC.

This clone was observed once. The chain combines TRBV29-1 with TRBJ2-5; a possible D gene is TRBD2 (5 bases). CDR3 length: 11 residues. V was cut by 4 bases and J by 5 bases, with 8 bases left in between. Germline CDR1 reads SQVTM; CDR2 reads ANQGSEA. CDR3 sequence: CSVGPGETQYF. The CDR3 DNA reads TGCAGCGTTGGTCCGGGGGAGACCCAGTACTTC.

This rearrangement joins TRBV18 to TRBJ2-5, with TRBD1 as a possible D gene (5 bases). Germline V lookup: CDR1 KGHSH, CDR2 LQKENI. Trimming removed 6 bases from V and 4 bases from J, with 15 bases in between. This CDR3 spans 14 amino acids. CDR3: CASSPGYRGETQYF. The CDR3 DNA reads TGTGCCAGCTCGCCGGGCTATAGGGGAGAGACCCAGTACTTC.

V gene TRBV10-1 combines with J gene TRBJ1-2, with D possibly TRBD1 on 6 matching bases. With 2 bases removed from V and 7 bases from J, the gap between germline ends came to 17 bases. CDR1 and CDR2 (germline): WNHNN, SYGVQD (reference sequence). The CDR3 loop spans 15 amino acids. The CDR3 here is CASSEPYAGVSGYTF. The CDR3 DNA sequence: TGCGCCAGCAGTGAGCCCTACGCAGGGGTGAGTGGCTACACCTTC.